The 5 T cell receptor beta chains below come from one sample, sequenced in a study of blood T cell repertoires in COVID-19. TCRdb keeps only in-frame clones here, not all; method: immunoSEQ multiplex PCR. The sample carries around 270,000 clones, more than 85% recorded once. Sequenced sample: peripheral blood. These receptors came from a man aged 25-40 years with acute or convalescent COVID-19.

V is TRBV19 and J is TRBJ2-5, with 8 bases lining up with TRBD1. With 2 bases clipped from V and 4 bases from J, the junction kept 9 bases outside the gene matches. This CDR3 region has 16 residues. Germline CDR1 is LNHDA and CDR2 is SQIVND (reference sequence). The CDR3 loop reads CASSIRGWTGRETQYF. The CDR3 coding sequence is TGTGCCAGTAGTATACGGGGGTGGACAGGGAGAGAGACCCAGTACTTC.

The rearrangement joins TRBV15 to TRBJ1-5, with D maybe TRBD1 (5 bases). V was trimmed by 0 bases and J by 2 bases, leaving 14 bases between them. CDR3 length: 17 residues. The germline CDR1 and CDR2 sequences are LNHNV and YYDKDF (reference sequence). The CDR3 sequence is CATSRDFGGGGNQPQHF. The CDR3 nucleotides are TGTGCCACCAGCAGAGATTTTGGCGGGGGTGGCAATCAGCCCCAGCATTTT.

The V and J genes are TRBV19 and TRBJ2-2; D not certain. The CDR3 runs 15 residues. The V end lost 3 bases, the J end lost 0 bases, and 8 bases lay between the germline ends. Germline V gene data show CDR1 as LNHDA and CDR2 as SQIVND (reference sequence). The CDR3 DNA reads as TGTGCCAGTAGTATTTACAGCCCGAACACCGGGGAGCTGTTTTTT. Amino acids: CASSIYSPNTGELFF. Together with reference TRBV19 and TRBJ2-2, the CDR3 gives the full variable domain: DGGITQSPKYLFRKEGQNVTLSCEQNLNHDAMYWYRQDPGQGLRLIYYSQIVNDFQKGDIAEGYSVSREKKESFPLTVTSAQKNPTAFYLCASSIYSPNTGELFFGEGSRLTVL.

V usage is TRBV10-1 and J usage is TRBJ1-1; D is uncertain. Germline V lookup: CDR1 WNHNN, CDR2 SYGVQD (reference sequence). The CDR3 totals 11 residues. Trimming stripped 3 bases from V and 7 bases from J, with 6 bases between. Here the CDR3 reads CASSDYGEAFF. The CDR3 nucleotides are TGCGCCAGCAGTGATTACGGTGAAGCTTTCTTT.

The V gene is TRBV7-9, the J gene TRBJ1-2, with 7 bases matching TRBD1. Germline-derived CDR1 and CDR2 are SEHNR and FQNEAQ (reference sequence). The CDR3 runs to 14 residues. The V gene end was trimmed by 6 bases and the J gene end by 4 bases; junction bases not matched to a gene: 8. The CDR3 region has the DNA TGTGCCAGCAGTCGGGGACAGAACTTCTATGGCTACACCTTC. This translates into CASSRGQNFYGYTF.